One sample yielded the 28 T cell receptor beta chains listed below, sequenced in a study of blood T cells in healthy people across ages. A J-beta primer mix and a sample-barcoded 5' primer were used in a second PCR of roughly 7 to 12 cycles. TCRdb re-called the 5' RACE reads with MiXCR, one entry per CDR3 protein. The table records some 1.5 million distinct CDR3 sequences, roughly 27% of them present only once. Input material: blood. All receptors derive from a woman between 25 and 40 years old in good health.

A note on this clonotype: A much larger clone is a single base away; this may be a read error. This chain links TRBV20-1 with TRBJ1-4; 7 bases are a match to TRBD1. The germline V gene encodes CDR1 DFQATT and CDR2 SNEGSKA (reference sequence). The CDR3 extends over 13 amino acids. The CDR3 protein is CSAEDRRDEELFF. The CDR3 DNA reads TGCAGTGCTGAGGACAGGCGGGATGAAGAACTGTTTTTT.

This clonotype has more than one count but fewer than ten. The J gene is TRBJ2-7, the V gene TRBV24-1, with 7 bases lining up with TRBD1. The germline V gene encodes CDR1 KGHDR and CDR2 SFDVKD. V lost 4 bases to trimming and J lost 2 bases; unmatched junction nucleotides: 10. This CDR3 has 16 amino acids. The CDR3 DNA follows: TGTGCCACCAGTGAAACGTTCCGGGACAGTACCTACGAGCAGTACTTC. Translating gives CATSETFRDSTYEQYF.

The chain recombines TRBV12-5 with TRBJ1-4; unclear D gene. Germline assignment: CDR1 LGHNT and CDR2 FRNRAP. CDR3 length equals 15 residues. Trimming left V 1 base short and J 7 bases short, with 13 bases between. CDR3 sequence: CASGLEVPRGEKLFF. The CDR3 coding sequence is TGTGCTAGTGGTTTGGAAGTCCCTCGGGGTGAAAAACTGTTTTTT.

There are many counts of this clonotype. The CDR3 loop reads CSSMGLAGVETQYF. CDR3 DNA sequence: TGCAGCTCCATGGGACTAGCGGGAGTAGAGACCCAGTACTTC. The rearrangement links TRBV20-1 to TRBJ2-5, with 14 bases lining up with TRBD2. In germline, CDR1 is DFQATT, CDR2 SNEGSKA (reference sequence). The CDR3 consists of 14 residues.

CDR3 sequence: CASSRGPAKNIQYF. The CDR3 nucleotides read TGTGCCAGCAGCCGAGGGCCAGCCAAAAACATTCAGTACTTC. V and J are TRBV28 and TRBJ2-4, with D possibly matching TRBD2 (5 bases). Per germline, CDR1 MDHEN and CDR2 SYDVKM. V lost 6 bases and J lost 0, with 9 bases in between. CDR3 length: 14 residues.

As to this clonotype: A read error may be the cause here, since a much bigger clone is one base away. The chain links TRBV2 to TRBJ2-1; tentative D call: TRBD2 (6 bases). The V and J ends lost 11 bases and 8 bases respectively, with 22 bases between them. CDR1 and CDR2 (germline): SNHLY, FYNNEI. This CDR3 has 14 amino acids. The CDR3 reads CACPAGAGWDEQFF. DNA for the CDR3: TGTGCCTGCCCGGCTGGGGCGGGATGGGATGAGCAGTTCTTC.

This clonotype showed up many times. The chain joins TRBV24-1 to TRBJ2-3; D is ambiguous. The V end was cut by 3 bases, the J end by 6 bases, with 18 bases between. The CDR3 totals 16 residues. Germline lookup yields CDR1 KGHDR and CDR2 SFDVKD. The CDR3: CATSDHHNSYSDTQYF. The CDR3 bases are TGTGCCACCAGTGATCACCATAATTCCTATTCGGATACGCAGTATTTT.

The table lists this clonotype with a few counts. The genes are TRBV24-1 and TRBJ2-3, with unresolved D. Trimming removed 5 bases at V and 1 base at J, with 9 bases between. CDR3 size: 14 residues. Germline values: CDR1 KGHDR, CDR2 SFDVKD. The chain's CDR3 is CATSGVRGTDTQYF. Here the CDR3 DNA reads TGTGCCACCAGTGGTGTTAGGGGCACAGATACGCAGTATTTT.

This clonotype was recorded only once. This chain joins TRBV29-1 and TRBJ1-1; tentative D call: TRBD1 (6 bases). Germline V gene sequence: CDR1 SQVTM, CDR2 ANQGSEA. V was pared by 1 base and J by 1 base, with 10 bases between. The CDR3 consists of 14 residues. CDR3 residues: CSVEVQGKNTEAFF. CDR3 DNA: TGCAGCGTTGAAGTCCAGGGGAAGAACACTGAAGCTTTCTTT.

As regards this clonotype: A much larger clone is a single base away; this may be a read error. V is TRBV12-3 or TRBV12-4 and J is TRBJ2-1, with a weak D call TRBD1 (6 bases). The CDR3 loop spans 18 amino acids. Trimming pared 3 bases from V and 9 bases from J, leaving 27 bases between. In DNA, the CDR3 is TGTGCCAGCAGTTTTGGTTGGGTGAACTGGGGGCTAGCCTCTGAGCAGTTCTTC. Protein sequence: CASSFGWVNWGLASEQFF.

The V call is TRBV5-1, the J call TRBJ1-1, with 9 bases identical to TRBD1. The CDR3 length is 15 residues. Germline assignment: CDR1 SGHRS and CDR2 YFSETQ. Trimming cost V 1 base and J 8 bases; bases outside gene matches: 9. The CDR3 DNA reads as TGCGCCAGCAGCTTGTGGGACAGGGACGCGGTCGAAGCTTTCTTT. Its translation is CASSLWDRDAVEAFF.

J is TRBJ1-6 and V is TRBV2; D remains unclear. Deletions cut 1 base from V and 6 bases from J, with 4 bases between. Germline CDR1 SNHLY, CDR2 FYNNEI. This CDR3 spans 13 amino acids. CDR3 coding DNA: TGTGCCAGCAGTGAAGTCGGTAATTCACCCCTCCACTTT. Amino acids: CASSEVGNSPLHF.

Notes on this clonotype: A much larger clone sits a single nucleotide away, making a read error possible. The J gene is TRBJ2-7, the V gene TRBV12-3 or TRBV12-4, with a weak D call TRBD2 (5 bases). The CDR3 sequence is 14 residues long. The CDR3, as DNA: TGTGCCGGCAGTTTGGTGGGGAGTATGCACGAGCAGTACTTC. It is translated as CAGSLVGSMHEQYF.

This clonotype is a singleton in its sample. This CDR3 reads CASSPRGGAGAYEQYF. The CDR3 nucleotides are TGTGCCAGCAGCCCCCGGGGTGGAGCGGGGGCCTACGAGCAGTACTTC. The chain combines TRBV28 with TRBJ2-7; 8 bases are a match to TRBD2. The germline V gene has CDR1 MDHEN and CDR2 SYDVKM. The junction had 12 bases not matched to a gene; V was cut back by 6 bases and J by 2 bases. The CDR3 is made up of 16 amino acids.

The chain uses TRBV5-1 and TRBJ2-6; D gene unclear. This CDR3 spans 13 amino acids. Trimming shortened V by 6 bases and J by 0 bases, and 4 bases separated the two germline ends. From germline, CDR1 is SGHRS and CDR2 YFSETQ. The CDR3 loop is CASKTSGANVLTF. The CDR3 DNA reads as TGCGCCAGCAAAACCTCTGGGGCCAACGTCCTGACTTTC.

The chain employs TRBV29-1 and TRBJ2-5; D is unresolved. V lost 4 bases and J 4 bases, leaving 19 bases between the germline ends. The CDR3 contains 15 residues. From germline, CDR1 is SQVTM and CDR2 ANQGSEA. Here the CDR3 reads CSVGLQPGILETQYF. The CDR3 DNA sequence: TGCAGCGTTGGGCTACAGCCTGGAATTTTAGAGACCCAGTACTTC.

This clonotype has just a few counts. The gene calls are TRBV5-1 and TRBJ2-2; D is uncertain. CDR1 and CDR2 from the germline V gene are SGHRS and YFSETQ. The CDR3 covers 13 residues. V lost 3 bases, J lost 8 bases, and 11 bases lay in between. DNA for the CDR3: TGCGCCAGCAGCTCCGGGCCTGGGGGGGAGCTGTTTTTT. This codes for CASSSGPGGELFF.

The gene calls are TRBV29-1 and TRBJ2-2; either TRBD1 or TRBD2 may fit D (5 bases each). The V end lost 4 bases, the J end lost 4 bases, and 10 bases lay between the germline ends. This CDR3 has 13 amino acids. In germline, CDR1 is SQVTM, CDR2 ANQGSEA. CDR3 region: CSVGPGPTGELFF. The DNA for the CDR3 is TGCAGCGTTGGCCCGGGACCCACCGGGGAGCTGTTTTTT.

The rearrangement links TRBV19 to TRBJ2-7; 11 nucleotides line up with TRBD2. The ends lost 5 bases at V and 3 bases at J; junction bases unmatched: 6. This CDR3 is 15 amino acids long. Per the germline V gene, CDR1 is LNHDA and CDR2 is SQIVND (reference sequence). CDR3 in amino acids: CASSVASGRNYEQYF. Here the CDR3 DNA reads TGTGCCAGTAGTGTCGCTAGCGGGAGGAACTACGAGCAGTACTTC.

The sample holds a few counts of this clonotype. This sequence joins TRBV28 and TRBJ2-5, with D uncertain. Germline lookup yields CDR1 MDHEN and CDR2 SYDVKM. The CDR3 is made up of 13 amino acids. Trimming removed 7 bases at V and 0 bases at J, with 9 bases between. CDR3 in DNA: TGTGCCAGCAACCGCCCGTACCAAGAGACCCAGTACTTC. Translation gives CASNRPYQETQYF.

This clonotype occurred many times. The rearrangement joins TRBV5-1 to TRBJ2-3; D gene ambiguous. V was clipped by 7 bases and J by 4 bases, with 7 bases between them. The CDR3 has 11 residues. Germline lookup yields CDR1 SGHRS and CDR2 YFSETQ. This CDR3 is CASYGSDTQYF. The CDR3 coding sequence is TGCGCCAGCTACGGGTCAGATACGCAGTATTTT.

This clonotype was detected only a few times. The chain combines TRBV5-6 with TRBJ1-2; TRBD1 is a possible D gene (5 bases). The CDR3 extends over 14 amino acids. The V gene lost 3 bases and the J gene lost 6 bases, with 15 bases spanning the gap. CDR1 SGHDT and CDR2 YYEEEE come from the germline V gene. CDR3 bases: TGTGCCAGCAGCTGGGGCAGTTCACCTCATGGCTACACCTTC. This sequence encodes CASSWGSSPHGYTF.

The CDR3 loop is CASSRRDIQSNQPQHF. The CDR3 bases are TGTGCCAGCAGTCGCCGGGACATCCAAAGCAATCAGCCCCAGCATTTT. V gene TRBV12-3 or TRBV12-4 combines with J gene TRBJ1-5; a weak D match, TRBD1 (6 bases). V was shortened by 5 bases and J by 1 base, with 15 bases between the two germline ends. The CDR3 has 16 amino acids.

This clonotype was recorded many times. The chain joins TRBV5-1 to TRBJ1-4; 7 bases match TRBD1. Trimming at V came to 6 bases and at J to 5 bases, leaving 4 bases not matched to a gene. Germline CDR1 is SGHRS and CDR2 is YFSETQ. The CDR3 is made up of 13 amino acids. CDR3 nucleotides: TGCGCCAGCACCCGGGACAGCAATGAAAAACTGTTTTTT. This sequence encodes CASTRDSNEKLFF.

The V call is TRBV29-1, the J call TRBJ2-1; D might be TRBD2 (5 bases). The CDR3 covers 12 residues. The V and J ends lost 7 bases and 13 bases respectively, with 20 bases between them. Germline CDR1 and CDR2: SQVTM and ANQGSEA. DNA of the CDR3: TGCAGCGCAATTTTCGGGGAAGAGACCCAGTTCTTC. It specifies CSAIFGEETQFF.

The CDR3 DNA reads TGTGCCAGCAGCCGGACACTAGCGGGAGGCGAGCAGTACTTC. Protein: CASSRTLAGGEQYF. The chain employs TRBV6-5 and TRBJ2-7; 12 positions match TRBD2. The CDR3 sequence is 14 residues long. V shed 6 bases and J 6 bases; nucleotides not matched to a gene: 6. Germline V gene data show CDR1 as MNHEY and CDR2 as SVGAGI.

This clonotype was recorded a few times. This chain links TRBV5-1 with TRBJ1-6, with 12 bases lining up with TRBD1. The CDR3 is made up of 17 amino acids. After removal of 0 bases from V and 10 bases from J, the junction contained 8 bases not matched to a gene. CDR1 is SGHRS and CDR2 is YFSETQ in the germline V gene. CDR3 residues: CASSLELGQGASSPLHF. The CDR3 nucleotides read TGCGCCAGCAGCTTGGAGCTGGGACAGGGGGCTTCGTCACCCCTCCACTTT. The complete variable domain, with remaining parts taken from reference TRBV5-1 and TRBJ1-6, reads KAGVTQTPRYLIKTRGQQVTLSCSPISGHRSVSWYQQTPGQGLQFLFEYFSETQRNKGNFPGRFSGRQFSNSRSEMNVSTLELGDSALYLCASSLELGQGASSPLHFGNGTRLTVT.

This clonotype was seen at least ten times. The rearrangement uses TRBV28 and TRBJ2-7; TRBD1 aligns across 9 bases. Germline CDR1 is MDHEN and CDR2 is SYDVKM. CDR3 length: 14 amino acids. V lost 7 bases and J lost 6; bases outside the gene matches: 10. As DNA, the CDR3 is TGTGCCAGCAACCGAAATAGGACAGGGGTCGAGCAGTACTTC. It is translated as CASNRNRTGVEQYF.